This TCR beta chain was recorded in a study of vaccination and CD4 T cells after COVID-19. Notes on the study in general: Spike mono-reactivity marked 304 of 307 vaccine-specific clones in convalescent patients.

The Oncomine TCR Beta short-read assay generated sequence data from the DNA of cultured CD4+ T cells. TCRdb used MiXCR to reprocess the PCR reads, holding one entry per CDR3 protein. Of thousands of distinct CDR3 sequences detected, roughly 50% appear once; the ten largest clones hold about 20%. This clonotype has a handful of counts. Antigen: not known. Treatment specified: roughly 11-day PBMC culture with coronavirus spike peptide pools or control peptides (ViraFEST assay). Those CD4+ T cells from the unexposed donor predate the COVID-19 pandemic (2011-2018). This receptor was identified in a human donor in good health. Source material: CD4+ T cells from blood, cultured in vitro.

In DNA form, the CDR3 reads TGTGCCATCAGTGAAGGGGACACTGAAGCTTTCTTT. Translating it yields CAISEGDTEAFF. V gene TRBV10-3 combines with J gene TRBJ1-1, with D maybe TRBD1 (5 bases). Germline CDR1 and CDR2: ENHRY and SYGVKD. The germline V and J ends were trimmed by 3 bases and 3 bases, with 5 bases remaining between them. The CDR3 has 12 amino acids.